This is a list of T cell receptor beta chains from one sample in a study of control samples from healthy donors and cancer patients. Produced via immunoSEQ multiplex PCR; TCRdb's table is partial and in-frame only. The data hold about 7,400 clones, with 82% observed a single time. Sequenced sample: PBMCs. Receptor source: a man aged 65-85 years with lung cancer. The CDR3 runs from the conserved cysteine through the conserved F or W. Fields, in order: D gene, V gene, clone size, J gene, CDR3 DNA, CDR3 protein. A D gene is named only where the DNA matches it firmly. Expanded clones are given a class, and other clones once, few, many or no size at all.

.	TRBV6-5	.	TRBJ1-1	TGTGCCAGCAGTTACGCAGGGAGGGACACTGAAGCTTTCTTT	CASSYAGRDTEAFF
TRBD2	TRBV4-3	.	TRBJ2-3	TGCGCCAGCAGCCAAGATCACGGGAGGGCCGTAGATACGCAGTATTTT	CASSQDHGRAVDTQYF
.	TRBV28	.	TRBJ2-3	TGTGCCAGCAGTTTAGGGCACGTCACAGATACGCAGTATTTT	CASSLGHVTDTQYF
TRBD1	TRBV3-1/TRBV3-2	.	TRBJ2-7	TGTGCCAGCAGCCAAGATTCGGGACAGGGCTACCACGAGCAGTACTTC	CASSQDSGQGYHEQYF
.	TRBV4-1	.	TRBJ2-7	TGCGCCAGCAGCGCACCGGGCCACGCCACGGACGAGCAGTACTTC	CASSAPGHATDEQYF
.	TRBV6-6	.	TRBJ2-4	TGTGCCAGCAGTCCCGTCCGACAGGGACTAGCCAAAAACATTCAGTACTTC	CASSPVRQGLAKNIQYF
.	TRBV20-1	.	TRBJ1-1	TGCAGTGCTAGAGTGAGCACTGAAGCTTTCTTT	CSARVSTEAFF
.	TRBV7-9	.	TRBJ2-7	TGTGCCATTCCCAACCGAGACTCCTACGAGCAGTACTTC	CAIPNRDSYEQYF
TRBD2	TRBV19	.	TRBJ2-2	TGTGCCAGTACCACCCCGGGAGGGCCCCGCGGGGAGCTGTTTTTT	CASTTPGGPRGELFF
.	TRBV16	.	TRBJ1-5	TGTGCCAGCAGCCAATTCCCACCCCAGCCCCAGCATTTT	CASSQFPPQPQHF
TRBD1	TRBV30	few	TRBJ2-1	TGTGCCTGGAGTGACCCCGGGACAGGGCTGTTCTTC	CAWSDPGTGLFF
TRBD2	TRBV2	.	TRBJ2-7	TGTGCCACCCAGACGGGAGGGAAGCAGTACTTC	CATQTGGKQYF
TRBD1	TRBV14	.	TRBJ1-4	TGTGCCAGCAGCCTCCGGACAGGGGGCTTTGAAAAACTGTTTTTT	CASSLRTGGFEKLFF
.	TRBV4-3	few	TRBJ2-7	TGCGCCAGCAGCCCCGCGCGGCGAGGGGGTAACTACGAGCAGTACTTC	CASSPARRGGNYEQYF
.	TRBV7-9	.	TRBJ2-7	TGTGCCAGCAGCTCCACTAGCTATAATACCTACGAGCAGTACTTC	CASSSTSYNTYEQYF
.	TRBV7-6	.	TRBJ2-7	TGTGCCAGCAGCTTACGGGCGGGGCAGGTCTCTGTAGGGGGGACCTACGAGCAGTACTTC	CASSLRAGQVSVGGTYEQYF
.	TRBV30	.	TRBJ1-2	TGTGCCTCATCTGGGGGCGGTGGCTACACCTTC	CASSGGGGYTF
.	TRBV25-1	.	TRBJ2-7	TGTGCCAGCAGTGCCCGTTGGGAGCAGTACTTC	CASSARWEQYF
.	TRBV6-6	.	TRBJ2-7	TGTGCCAGCAGTACCGGACAAACGGCCTACGAGCAGTACTTC	CASSTGQTAYEQYF
TRBD1	TRBV10-3	.	TRBJ1-4	TGTGCCATCCGACAGGGGGCAACTAATGAAAAACTGTTTTTT	CAIRQGATNEKLFF
.	TRBV4-3	.	TRBJ1-5	TGCGCCAGCAGCCTCGATGAATGGGGGCCCCAGCATTTT	CASSLDEWGPQHF
TRBD1	TRBV19	.	TRBJ2-2	TGTGCCAGTAGGTTGGACAGGGGTCGAACCGGGGAGCTGTTTTTT	CASRLDRGRTGELFF